The subject of this entry is one T cell receptor beta chain. Antigen unknown. The data derive from a study of chemoradiotherapy in HPV16-positive cancers. Points from the study as a whole: HPV-specific T cells were functionally defined from only a couple of HPV16-positive patients. Better recurrence-free survival went with HPV-responsive T-cell expansion in HPV16-positive patients.

Assay: immunoSEQ multiplex PCR; the TCRdb copy retains only in-frame clones and omits some. Of 20,000 to 25,000 clones detected, 86% appear once; the ten largest clones hold less than 5%. The CDR3 runs to 16 residues. CDR1 is SGHAT and CDR2 is FQNNGV in the germline V gene. Trimming removed 0 bases at V and 3 bases at J, with 9 bases between. The source of this sequence is a human donor with HPV-associated anogenital cancer. The V and J genes are TRBV11-2 and TRBJ1-6; D is unresolved. Source: blood, taken from a patient who underwent chemoradiotherapy. For the CDR3, the DNA is TGTGCCAGCAGCTTAGAGGCAGAGGTCTATAATTCACCCCTCCACTTT. Protein: CASSLEAEVYNSPLHF. Full variable domain (remainder filled in from reference TRBV11-2 and TRBJ1-6): EAGVAQSPRYKIIEKRQSVAFWCNPISGHATLYWYQQILGQGPKLLIQFQNNGVVDDSQLPKDRFSAERLKGVDSTLKIQPAKLEDSAVYLCASSLEAEVYNSPLHFGNGTRLTVT.